A single sample gave rise to the 3 T cell receptor beta chains below, sequenced in a study of control samples from healthy donors and cancer patients. Repertoires were generated with immunoSEQ multiplex PCR, while TCRdb's copy carries only in-frame clones and drops some. The sample records roughly 100,000 clones, roughly 85% being singletons. The sequenced sample was blood. These receptors all stem from a woman aged 45 to 65 in good health.

V usage is TRBV5-1 and J usage is TRBJ1-1, with no clear D. V was cut by 5 bases and J by 6 bases, with 8 bases left in between. This CDR3 has 11 residues. Germline CDR1 is SGHRS and CDR2 is YFSETQ. The CDR3 coding sequence is TGCGCCAGCAGTCTGGGGTCTGAAGCTTTCTTT. It specifies CASSLGSEAFF.

This chain connects TRBV28 to TRBJ2-3, with D possibly matching TRBD1 (6 bases). The germline gives CDR1 MDHEN, CDR2 SYDVKM. The CDR3 is 15 residues long. V was shortened by 2 bases and J by 5 bases, with 14 bases between the two germline ends. The CDR3 bases are TGTGCCAGCAGTTTAGGGGGCGTGATAGTAGATACGCAGTATTTT. It specifies CASSLGGVIVDTQYF.

Only a few counts were recorded for this clone. The CDR3: CAISAAGGTEAFF. DNA of the CDR3: TGTGCCATCAGTGCGGCAGGGGGCACTGAAGCTTTCTTT. The V call is TRBV10-3, the J call TRBJ1-1; TRBD1 aligns across 7 bases. Trimming took 4 bases from V and 4 from J; bases not matched to a gene: 3. CDR1 ENHRY and CDR2 SYGVKD come from the germline V gene. This CDR3 comprises 13 residues.